Detailed here is one T cell receptor beta chain. Its antigen is as yet unknown. These data are taken from a study of cytotoxic CD8 clonotypes in ibrutinib-treated CLL. Study as a whole: Mean yields were about 280,000 productive templates and over 85,000 productive rearrangements per sample.

The table came from immunoSEQ multiplex PCR; TCRdb's copy has only in-frame clones and leaves some out. Among approximately 170,000 clones listed, about 88% were seen once. Study findings and constraints: Clonality was higher at ibrutinib response and returned toward baseline at progression. Baseline values of clonality outstripped age-matched healthy donors and followed circulating CD8+ T-cell counts.

Genomic DNA for TCR beta libraries, around 1.9 micrograms, came from cryopreserved PBMCs. Germline V CDR1 and CDR2: LNHDA, SQIVND (reference sequence). The ends lost 4 bases at V and 3 bases at J; junction bases unmatched: 21. The CDR3 runs 20 residues. The TCR originated in a human donor with chronic lymphocytic leukemia. The gene calls are TRBV19 and TRBJ2-1; 7 bases align to TRBD2. Material: PBMCs, obtained at disease progression, from a patient treated with ibrutinib. The CDR3 DNA reads as TGTGCCAGTAGTAGTCCATCAGCTAGCGGCCCCCGTCGAAACTACAATGAGCAGTTCTTC. Translating it yields CASSSPSASGPRRNYNEQFF.